This T cell receptor beta chain was observed in a study of shared clonotypes between healthy human individuals. Trimming removed 4 bases from V and 0 bases from J, with 7 bases in between. The germline CDR1 and CDR2 sequences are GTSNPN and SVGIG (reference sequence). The CDR3 contains 12 residues. To note about this clone: No antigen is known for it.

Study-level results: For sorted subsets, rarefaction showed incomplete sequencing despite large depth. With a handful of donors compared, 4% to 5% of naive CD4 clonotypes were shared.

Profiling relied on immunoSEQ multiplex PCR, and the TCRdb table lists in-frame clones only, not all of them. Found here are more than 2 million clones, approximately 96% of them singletons; the top ten hold about 0.13%. This TCR derives from a man aged 18 to 35 in good health. J is TRBJ2-7 and V is TRBV30; TRBD1 is a possible D gene (5 bases). Sequenced: naive CD4+ T cells sorted from blood. The subset: CD45RA+ positively selected. Here the CDR3 DNA reads TGTGCCTGGACAGGACACTCCTACGAGCAGTACTTC. It yields the protein CAWTGHSYEQYF.